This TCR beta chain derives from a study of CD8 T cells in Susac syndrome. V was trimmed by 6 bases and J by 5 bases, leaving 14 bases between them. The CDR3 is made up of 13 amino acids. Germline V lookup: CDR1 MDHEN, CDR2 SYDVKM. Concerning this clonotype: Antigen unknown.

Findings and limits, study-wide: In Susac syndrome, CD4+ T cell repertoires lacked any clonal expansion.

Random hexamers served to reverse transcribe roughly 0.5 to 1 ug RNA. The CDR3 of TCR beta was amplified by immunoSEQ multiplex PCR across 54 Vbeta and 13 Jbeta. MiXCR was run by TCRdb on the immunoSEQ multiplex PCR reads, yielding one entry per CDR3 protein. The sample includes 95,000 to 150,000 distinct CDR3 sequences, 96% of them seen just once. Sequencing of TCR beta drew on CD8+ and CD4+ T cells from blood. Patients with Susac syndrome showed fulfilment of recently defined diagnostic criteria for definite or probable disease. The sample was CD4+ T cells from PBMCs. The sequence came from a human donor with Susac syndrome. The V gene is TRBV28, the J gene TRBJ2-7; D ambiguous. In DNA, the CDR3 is TGTGCCAGCAGCCCTGCAGCGTCACACGAGCAGTACTTC. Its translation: CASSPAASHEQYF.